The sequence of this T cell receptor (beta chain) was determined in a study of T cells after yellow fever vaccination. Each CDR3 protein gets one entry after TCRdb re-called the 5' RACE reads with MiXCR. The repertoire holds about 320,000 distinct CDR3 sequences, around 6.8% seen once, with 15% to 20% in the top ten. The origin of this receptor is a young man who received the YFV17D yellow fever vaccine. The sequencing here drew on PBMCs, taken approximately 40 days after the first yellow fever vaccination.

CDR3 nucleotide sequence: TGTGCCAGCAGCGACAGGGGAAATCCCTACGAGCAGTACTTC. Its translation is CASSDRGNPYEQYF. The chain employs TRBV5-4 and TRBJ2-7, with TRBD1 identical over 8 bases. There are 14 residues in the CDR3. Germline values: CDR1 SGHNT, CDR2 YYREEE (reference sequence). V dropped 4 bases and J dropped 2; count of bases not matched to a gene: 5.